This passage covers 24 T cell receptor beta chains from one sample sequenced in a study of OX40 agonist ivuxolimab in advanced cancers. Assay: immunoSEQ multiplex PCR; the TCRdb copy retains only in-frame clones and omits some. The table has around 44,000 clones, around nine tenths seen once. Source: CD4+ or CD8+ T cells sorted from blood, taken in a trial of the OX40 agonist ivuxolimab. These receptors came from an adult with an advanced solid tumor such as melanoma, head and neck, liver or kidney cancer.

The chain carries TRBV6-6 and TRBJ2-1, with D possibly being TRBD1 or TRBD2 (5 bases each). The CDR3 totals 15 residues. V was pared by 2 bases and J by 6 bases, with 14 bases between. From germline, CDR1 is MNHNY and CDR2 SVGAGI (reference sequence). The CDR3 nucleotides are TGTGCCAGCAGTTACCCCGGGGACGCTGGCAATGAGCAGTTCTTC. As protein: CASSYPGDAGNEQFF.

This chain connects TRBV27 to TRBJ1-1; D call uncertain. Trimming cost V 5 bases and J 5 bases, with 12 bases left between them. The CDR3 covers 13 residues. The germline gives CDR1 MNHEY, CDR2 SMNVEV (reference sequence). The CDR3 loop reads CASSAGFGTEAFF. CDR3 in DNA: TGTGCCAGCAGTGCAGGTTTCGGGACTGAAGCTTTCTTT.

The chain recombines TRBV19 with TRBJ2-1; weak D call: TRBD2 (7 bases). The germline V and J ends were trimmed by 2 bases and 2 bases, with 10 bases remaining between them. This CDR3 is 15 amino acids long. CDR1 and CDR2 (germline): LNHDA, SQIVND (reference sequence). The CDR3 here is CASSIRGGAYNEQFF. Here the CDR3 DNA reads TGTGCCAGTAGTATAAGAGGGGGGGCCTACAATGAGCAGTTCTTC. The full variable domain, with the rest looked up from reference TRBV19 and TRBJ2-1, is DGGITQSPKYLFRKEGQNVTLSCEQNLNHDAMYWYRQDPGQGLRLIYYSQIVNDFQKGDIAEGYSVSREKKESFPLTVTSAQKNPTAFYLCASSIRGGAYNEQFFGPGTRLTVL.

The chain recombines TRBV28 with TRBJ2-7, with 8 bases fitting TRBD1. The V gene end was trimmed by 3 bases and the J gene end by 4 bases; junction bases not matched to a gene: 2. The CDR3 runs 13 residues. Germline-derived CDR1 and CDR2 are MDHEN and SYDVKM. CDR3 DNA: TGTGCCAGCAGTTTCCAGGGGGCTTACGAGCAGTACTTC. Translation gives CASSFQGAYEQYF.

This clone was recorded a few times. The rearrangement links TRBV7-8 to TRBJ2-3; 7 bases align to TRBD2. There are 15 residues in the CDR3. Germline CDR1 reads SGHVS; CDR2 reads FQNEAQ. V shed 5 bases and J 2 bases; nucleotides not matched to a gene: 7. In DNA form, the CDR3 reads TGTGCCAGCAGCGCCGGGACTACCTTCACAGATACGCAGTATTTT. Its translation: CASSAGTTFTDTQYF.

This rearrangement joins TRBV18 to TRBJ2-1; TRBD1 matches at 8 bases. The trim removed 0 bases at V and 0 bases at J, leaving 7 bases unmatched. From germline, CDR1 is KGHSH and CDR2 LQKENI. CDR3 length: 18 residues. The CDR3 region is CASSPPLGQESSYNEQFF. CDR3 DNA: TGTGCCAGCTCACCACCCCTGGGACAGGAGAGCTCCTACAATGAGCAGTTCTTC.

This chain connects TRBV9 to TRBJ1-6; D perhaps matches TRBD1 (6 bases). V was cut by 0 bases and J by 14 bases, with 21 bases left in between. The CDR3 loop spans 16 amino acids. CDR1 and CDR2 from the germline V gene are SGDLS and YYNGEE. The CDR3 region is CASSVEKGGFGVSLHF. The DNA for the CDR3 is TGTGCCAGCAGCGTAGAGAAAGGGGGATTCGGGGTGTCCCTCCACTTT.

The V gene is TRBV19, the J gene TRBJ2-1, with a weak D call TRBD1 (5 bases). V was pared by 4 bases and J by 4 bases, with 23 bases between. CDR1 is LNHDA, CDR2 SQIVND, per germline (reference sequence). This CDR3 region has 18 residues. In nucleotides, the CDR3 is TGTGCCAGTAGTACCCCCGGAAGGAAGGGGAAGGGATACAATGAGCAGTTCTTC. Its translation is CASSTPGRKGKGYNEQFF.

This chain connects TRBV25-1 to TRBJ2-2; D is perhaps TRBD2 (6 bases). The germline V gene has CDR1 MGHDK and CDR2 SYGVNS. The CDR3 length is 14 residues. With 5 bases removed from V and 6 bases from J, the gap between germline ends came to 13 bases. The CDR3 region is CASSWVGGAGELFF. CDR3 DNA: TGTGCCAGCAGTTGGGTGGGGGGTGCCGGGGAGCTGTTTTTT.

The J gene is TRBJ2-3, the V gene TRBV5-1; perhaps D is TRBD1 or TRBD2 (5 bases each). The CDR3 is 19 amino acids. Looked up from germline, CDR1 is SGHRS and CDR2 is YFSETQ. Trimming shortened V by 0 bases and J by 2 bases, and 22 bases separated the two germline ends. As DNA, the CDR3 is TGCGCCAGCAGCTTGGGGGCAGGGACCGGTGGACACCCCACAGATACGCAGTATTTT. Its protein is CASSLGAGTGGHPTDTQYF.

The chain employs TRBV27 and TRBJ2-1, with 8 bases lining up with TRBD2. J lost 0 bases, V lost 7 bases, and 2 bases had no gene match. Germline V CDR1 and CDR2: MNHEY, SMNVEV (reference sequence). This CDR3 is built from 14 residues. CDR3 nucleotides: TGTGCCAGCACGCGGGGGGCCTCCTACAATGAGCAGTTCTTC. Encoded protein: CASTRGASYNEQFF.

V usage is TRBV6-5 and J usage is TRBJ2-5, with 8 bases that match TRBD2. Trimming cost V 7 bases and J 4 bases; bases outside gene matches: 8. CDR3 size: 14 residues. CDR1 and CDR2 (germline): MNHEY, SVGAGI. DNA for the CDR3: TGTGCCAGCAACCCGGGAGGGGTGGGAGAGACCCAGTACTTC. Protein product: CASNPGGVGETQYF.

The V call is TRBV9, the J call TRBJ2-3; D possibly uses TRBD1 or TRBD2 (7 bases each). CDR3 length: 16 amino acids. Germline V gives CDR1 SGDLS, CDR2 YYNGEE. Trimming shortened V by 4 bases and J by 5 bases, and 20 bases separated the two germline ends. In DNA form, the CDR3 reads TGTGCCAGCAGCCCAGGGGGGGCAGGGTGGGGAGATACGCAGTATTTT. The encoded protein is CASSPGGAGWGDTQYF.

The chain carries TRBV9 and TRBJ2-1, with TRBD1 matching 10 bases. V shed 2 bases, J shed 7 bases, and the junction held 24 bases outside the gene matches. CDR1 is SGDLS and CDR2 is YYNGEE in the germline V gene. The CDR3 totals 21 residues. The CDR3, as DNA: TGTGCCAGCAGCGTCGCGGCGGTAGCAAATTCCGGGACAGGGGAGTGGAATGAGCAGTTCTTC. This encodes CASSVAAVANSGTGEWNEQFF.

The rearrangement uses TRBV29-1 and TRBJ2-5, with 8 bases matching TRBD1. This CDR3 has 16 amino acids. Germline CDR1 SQVTM, CDR2 ANQGSEA. J was trimmed by 3 bases and V by 0 bases; bases with no gene match: 9. CDR3 nucleotide sequence: TGCAGCGTTGAAGATCAGGGGGCGGACACAGAAGAGACCCAGTACTTC. Its protein product is CSVEDQGADTEETQYF.

The CDR3 DNA reads as TGTGCCAGCAGTTACCAAGACAGCACTGGAAACACCATATATTTT. This sequence encodes CASSYQDSTGNTIYF. The chain couples TRBV6-5 to TRBJ1-3; D is perhaps TRBD1 (5 bases). This CDR3 is 15 amino acids long. The germline V gene encodes CDR1 MNHEY and CDR2 SVGAGI. V shed 2 bases and J shed 2 bases, with 10 bases lying between them.

This clone has just a few counts. The rearrangement joins TRBV6-5 to TRBJ1-1; TRBD1 is a possible D gene (6 bases). Between the trimmed V and J ends, which lost 8 bases and 0 bases, there was a span of 13 bases. The length of the CDR3 is 14 residues. The germline CDR1 and CDR2 sequences are MNHEY and SVGAGI. DNA of the CDR3: TGTGCCAGCGGGGAGGGACATATGAACACTGAAGCTTTCTTT. Translation: CASGEGHMNTEAFF.

As regards this clone: Likely a read error: the CDR3 ends without its conserved phenylalanine or tryptophan. This rearrangement joins TRBV25-1 to TRBJ1-6, with D tentatively TRBD1 (5 bases). The germline CDR1 and CDR2 sequences are MGHDK and SYGVNS. The CDR3 is made up of 14 amino acids. CDR3 bases: TGTGCCAGCACCTTTGGGGCCTATTATTCACCCCTCCACCTT. Translated: CASTFGAYYSPLHL.

The chain recombines TRBV2 with TRBJ1-1; a possible D gene is TRBD1 (6 bases). The ends were cut back, 8 bases at V and 4 bases at J, with 11 bases in the middle. The CDR3 spans 12 residues. The germline V gene has CDR1 SNHLY and CDR2 FYNNEI. CDR3 in amino acids: CASRVGGTEAFF. Written as DNA, the CDR3 is TGTGCCAGCCGGGTAGGGGGCACTGAAGCTTTCTTT.

The chain links TRBV27 to TRBJ1-5; 7 bases are a match to TRBD1. CDR1 and CDR2 from the germline V gene are MNHEY and SMNVEV (reference sequence). V was clipped by 6 bases and J by 3 bases; unmatched bases: 5. This CDR3 comprises 14 residues. The CDR3 reads CASRLTGVNQPQHF. Here the CDR3 DNA reads TGTGCCAGCAGGTTAACAGGGGTCAATCAGCCCCAGCATTTT.

The chain combines TRBV19 with TRBJ1-1; a possible D gene is TRBD1 (6 bases). V shed 6 bases and J shed 7 bases, with 18 bases lying between them. The CDR3 sequence is 14 residues long. Germline V gene sequence: CDR1 LNHDA, CDR2 SQIVND (reference sequence). The CDR3 spells CASRSGVLNGEAFF. Here the CDR3 DNA reads TGTGCCAGTAGATCAGGGGTACTAAACGGTGAAGCTTTCTTT.

The rearrangement uses TRBV9 and TRBJ2-1; TRBD2 agrees at 8 bases. The V segment lost 2 bases and the J segment 6 bases; nucleotides outside the gene matches: 7. CDR1 and CDR2 (germline): SGDLS, YYNGEE. CDR3 length: 15 amino acids. The CDR3 region is CASSVGRGAGNEQFF. DNA of the CDR3: TGTGCCAGCAGCGTGGGGCGGGGGGCCGGCAATGAGCAGTTCTTC.

This chain connects TRBV4-2 to TRBJ2-7, with 9 bases lining up with TRBD1. Trimming took 3 bases from V and 2 from J; bases not matched to a gene: 2. The CDR3 is 14 residues long. Germline CDR1 and CDR2: LGHNA and YNFKEQ. The CDR3 DNA reads TGTGCCAGCAGCCAGGACAGGGGTACCTACGAGCAGTACTTC. Translation gives CASSQDRGTYEQYF.

This chain links TRBV6-1 with TRBJ2-1; D perhaps matches TRBD2 (6 bases). Per the germline V gene, CDR1 is MNHNS and CDR2 is SASEGT. The CDR3 is 13 residues long. With 9 bases removed from V and 7 bases from J, the gap between germline ends came to 16 bases. DNA for the CDR3: TGTGCCAGTTCTCCGGGGGTGGGGAATGAGCAGTTCTTC. It encodes CASSPGVGNEQFF.